This T cell receptor (beta chain) comes out of a study of blood T cell repertoires in COVID-19 (dated by TCRdb to the early 2020s). Looking at the study overall: The collaborator samples originated in the United States, Italy and Spain and spanned the acute and convalescent phases of COVID-19. The dataset comprised deeply sampled blood TCRbeta repertoires from subjects exposed to, actively infected with, or recovered from COVID-19. Nearly every sample came with metadata listing a de-identified subject ID, COVID-19 status, age in years and sex. The samples were drawn from two sources: the first 160 participants of the ongoing ImmuneRACE study, and 1,000 to 1,500 subjects contributed by 6 global collaborators. The repertoires were released in a freely available public database intended as a resource for research on the immune response to SARS-CoV-2. Where HLA class I and class II types were available, the types were taken from metadata supplied by the sample provider, not from assay-based typing. The prospective study material was composed of cDNA or gDNA derived from T cells, B-cell-depleted T cells, or PBMCs.

TCRbeta CDR3 regions were amplified from genomic DNA by means of the immunoSEQ Assay, a bias-controlled multiplex PCR. The paper's processing steps were these. Within the assay, amplification of reference gene primers was used to estimate how many nucleated cells each sample contained. To quantify the absolute abundance of each unique TCRbeta CDR3 rearrangement, sequence reads were collapsed and filtered. For each sample, productive Simpson clonality was calculated as the square root of Simpson's diversity index across productive rearrangements. The table was pulled from immuneACCESS by TCRdb, which kept in-frame rearrangements only. Such tables lose some clones; where checked, under half of the loss comes from unresolved V genes, and the rest has no known cause. The DNA gave D and trimming, while V, J and clone size come from that table. Here the sample has roughly 250,000 clones; around 82% occur a single time. Of the sample, around 9.1% is held by the ten largest clones.

There are 15 amino acids in the CDR3, from cysteine to phenylalanine inclusive. CDR3 DNA only is kept here, 45 bases in frame from base 1. The germline V end is reduced by 6 bases and the J end by 2 bases; junction bases left unmatched: 9. Per the germline V gene, MNHEY is the CDR1 and SVGAGI is the CDR2. This clone was observed once. Its antigen is not yet known. It has no much larger one-base neighbor in the sample; base qualities were not kept. Findings and caveats that apply to the study as a whole: The amount of clinical and demographic metadata varied by source and participant and was provided uncurated.

Whole blood was collected in K2EDTA tubes by collaborating institutions according to the institutions' own protocols. For TCRbeta analysis, collaborators shipped samples in one of three forms: frozen whole blood, isolated PBMCs, or DNA extracted from either of those sample types. The rearranged segments are TRBV6-5 and TRBJ2-7, and 8 junctional nucleotides match TRBD2. The TCR was taken from a human donor in a cohort sampled during active COVID-19. The sequencing input was peripheral blood. The CDR3 reads CASRGGAAGAYEQYF. The DNA is TGTGCCAGCAGGGGGGGCGCAGCGGGAGCCTACGAGCAGTACTTC.